These T cell receptor beta chains were read from a single sample in a study of blood T cell repertoires in COVID-19. Generated by immunoSEQ multiplex PCR, the TCRdb table keeps only in-frame clones and is missing some. The sample yields roughly 250,000 clones, approximately 86% seen once. Sequencing was carried out using peripheral blood. The source is a woman aged 25 to 45 with acute or convalescent COVID-19. CDR3s include the opening cysteine and the closing phenylalanine or tryptophan. The D gene is left open where the match is weak. Size tells how often a clone was seen (once, few, many) or the class of an expanded clone, and some rows leave it out.

len,j_gene,d_gene,v_gene,abundance,CDR3nt,CDR3aa
18,TRBJ1-1,TRBD1,TRBV19,.,TGTGCCAGTAGTATTCTTGGGCAGGGGGTGATGGCGCACACTGAAGCTTTCTTT,CASSILGQGVMAHTEAFF
16,TRBJ2-4,TRBD2,TRBV19,once,TGTGCCAGTAGTCCCAGACTAGCGGGGCCCAAAAACATTCAGTACTTC,CASSPRLAGPKNIQYF
16,TRBJ2-2,TRBD1,TRBV29-1,once,TGCAGCGTTGTGCGACAGGGGTCGACGAACACCGGGGAGCTGTTTTTT,CSVVRQGSTNTGELFF
11,TRBJ2-5,.,TRBV20-1,.,TGCAGTGCAGGGGTATTAGAGACCCAGTACTTC,CSAGVLETQYF
17,TRBJ2-1,TRBD2,TRBV7-9,.,TGTGCCAGCACGAATAGCGGGAGGGCCATTGACCACAATGAGCAGTTCTTC,CASTNSGRAIDHNEQFF
19,TRBJ2-7,TRBD2,TRBV18,.,TGTGCCAGCTCACCCCTTGGTCTCCCTGGGGCGGGAGGGACCTACGAGCAGTACTTC,CASSPLGLPGAGGTYEQYF
14,TRBJ2-7,.,TRBV9,.,TGTGCCAGCAGCGTAAAGGCAGGGGACTACGAGCAGTACTTC,CASSVKAGDYEQYF
13,TRBJ2-7,TRBD1,TRBV5-4,.,TGTGCCAGCAGCTTGCCAGGGGGCTCCGAGCAGTACTTC,CASSLPGGSEQYF
15,TRBJ2-5,.,TRBV9,.,TGTGCCAGCAGCTCAGGACAGCGCCTAGAAGAGACCCAGTACTTC,CASSSGQRLEETQYF
17,TRBJ2-7,TRBD2,TRBV4-2,once,TGTGCCAGCAGCCAAGTCTCCAGTAGCGGGATCTCCCTCGAGCAGTACTTC,CASSQVSSSGISLEQYF
16,TRBJ2-5,TRBD2,TRBV5-1,few,TGCGCCAGCAGCTCGGGACTAGCGATCTTAACGGAGACCCAGTACTTC,CASSSGLAILTETQYF
19,TRBJ2-7,.,TRBV12-2,few,TGTGCAAGTCGCTTAGATCCACAGGCGGTTGTGGGGTACGGGTACGAGCAGTACTTC,CASRLDPQAVVGYGYEQYF
17,TRBJ2-1,.,TRBV7-2,.,TGTGCCAGCAGCTTAGAAGGTTGGAGGGCGACGTACAATGAGCAGTTCTTC,CASSLEGWRATYNEQFF
14,TRBJ2-4,.,TRBV21-1,.,TGTGCCAGCAGCGGAAGGAGGACTAGAGAAATTCAGTACTTC,CASSGRRTREIQYF
16,TRBJ1-1,TRBD1,TRBV10-3,.,TGTGCCATACGAGCGGGACAGGGAATGGGGACCACTGAAGCTTTCTTT,CAIRAGQGMGTTEAFF
13,TRBJ2-2,TRBD1,TRBV30,.,TGTGCCTGGACATGGACAGGGCCCGGGGAGCTGTTTTTT,CAWTWTGPGELFF
13,TRBJ2-1,.,TRBV6-5,.,TGTGCCAGCAGTTACACACCCACGATGGAGCAGTTCTTC,CASSYTPTMEQFF
16,TRBJ2-1,TRBD1,TRBV6-6,.,TGTGCCAGCAGTTACTCCACAGGGGGCAATCGCAGAGAGCAGTTCTTC,CASSYSTGGNRREQFF
15,TRBJ1-2,.,TRBV7-9,.,TGTGCCAGCAGCTTGGTGTCAGGGGCTGGCTATGGCTACACCTTC,CASSLVSGAGYGYTF
15,TRBJ2-2,TRBD2,TRBV2,.,TGTGCCAGCATGAGCGGGACTAGCGTCCCCGGGGAGCTGTTTTTT,CASMSGTSVPGELFF
16,TRBJ2-3,.,TRBV4-2,.,TGTGCCAGCAGCCAAGAATCAGGGATGAGCACAGATACGCAGTATTTT,CASSQESGMSTDTQYF
14,TRBJ2-1,TRBD2,TRBV30,.,TGTGCCTGGGCGAGCGGGAGGGGCTACAATGAGCAGTTCTTC,CAWASGRGYNEQFF
17,TRBJ2-7,TRBD1,TRBV5-1,.,TGCGCCAGCAGCTTGAGGGACAGGAACATAGCGGCCTACGAGCAGTACTTC,CASSLRDRNIAAYEQYF
15,TRBJ1-1,.,TRBV7-9,.,TGTGCCAGCAGCTTGGAGACAGGCCTGAACACTGAAGCTTTCTTT,CASSLETGLNTEAFF
13,TRBJ1-1,.,TRBV7-2,.,TGTGCCAGCAGCTTTGGGGGGACCACTGAAGCTTTCTTT,CASSFGGTTEAFF
15,TRBJ1-2,.,TRBV6-6,few,TGTGCCAGCAGAAGGTCGGTGGGGGGGGCAGGAAGCTACACCTTC,CASRRSVGGAGSYTF
18,TRBJ1-3,TRBD1,TRBV11-2,once,TGTGCCAGCAGCCACCAGGGGGGGGGACAGGGCAACGGAAACACCATATATTTT,CASSHQGGGQGNGNTIYF
16,TRBJ2-3,TRBD1,TRBV7-2,.,TGTGCCAGCAGCTTAGAAGGGCAGGGGGCTGCAGATACGCAGTATTTT,CASSLEGQGAADTQYF
14,TRBJ2-5,TRBD1,TRBV2,.,TGTGCCAGCAGGCTGACAGGGGCAGGAGAGACCCAGTACTTC,CASRLTGAGETQYF
15,TRBJ1-6,TRBD1,TRBV6-2/TRBV6-3,.,TGTGCCAGCAGTTACCTAACAGGGGGCAATTCACCCCTCCACTTT,CASSYLTGGNSPLHF
17,TRBJ2-2,TRBD2,TRBV28,.,TGTGCCAGCAGTTCATATCGGACTAGCGGGGGGTCCGGGGAGCTGTTTTTT,CASSSYRTSGGSGELFF
16,TRBJ1-2,TRBD1,TRBV4-3,.,TGCGCCAGCAGCCAAGAAGACAGGGGGCGAATCTATGGCTACACCTTC,CASSQEDRGRIYGYTF
16,TRBJ2-3,.,TRBV6-1,once,TGTGCCAGCAGTGAAGCGAGTACAGGCATCCCATATACGCAGTATTTT,CASSEASTGIPYTQYF
16,TRBJ1-5,.,TRBV6-5,.,TGTGCCAGCAGTTACGGGTCCCCACAGAACAATCAGCCCCAGCATTTT,CASSYGSPQNNQPQHF
15,TRBJ1-2,.,TRBV6-2/TRBV6-3,.,TGTGCCAGCAGTTACTCCACTCTCGCTAACTATGGCTACACCTTC,CASSYSTLANYGYTF
16,TRBJ1-4,TRBD1,TRBV15,.,TGTGCCACCAGCAGGCCTACAGGGGTCTCTAATGAAAAACTGTTTTTT,CATSRPTGVSNEKLFF
13,TRBJ1-2,.,TRBV30,once,TGTGCCTGGAGTTGGGACAACACCTATGGCTACACCTTC,CAWSWDNTYGYTF
12,TRBJ2-1,.,TRBV10-2,.,TGCGCCAGCAGTGAACTAGCTAAAGAGCAGTTCTTC,CASSELAKEQFF
13,TRBJ2-7,.,TRBV30,few,TGTGCCTGGAATTTCCGGGGTGAGGGCGAGCAGTACTTC,CAWNFRGEGEQYF
15,TRBJ1-2,TRBD1,TRBV6-5,.,TGTGCCAGCAGGTCCGGGACAGGGACTAACTATGGCTACACCTTC,CASRSGTGTNYGYTF
16,TRBJ1-5,.,TRBV19,.,TGTGCCAGTAGTATAGGGGGCCCGAACGGCAATCAGCCCCAGCATTTT,CASSIGGPNGNQPQHF
15,TRBJ2-3,.,TRBV11-3,.,TGTGCCAGCAGCGACCGGGACTTCAGTACAGATACGCAGTATTTT,CASSDRDFSTDTQYF
16,TRBJ2-1,.,TRBV3-1/TRBV3-2,.,TGTGCCAGCAGCCCCGGGTCCGGGATTCTCCACAATGAGCAGTTCTTC,CASSPGSGILHNEQFF
14,TRBJ2-5,TRBD2,TRBV2,.,TGTGCCAGCGGGGGGGGACGGCCTGAAAAGACCCAGTACTTC,CASGGGRPEKTQYF
13,TRBJ1-4,.,TRBV28,.,TGTGCCAGCAGTTTACCGGGGGTGGAAAAACTGTTTTTT,CASSLPGVEKLFF
17,TRBJ2-6,.,TRBV25-1,.,TGTGCCAGCAGTGGGGAAGGGGTCATCTCTGGGGCCAACGTCCTGACTTTC,CASSGEGVISGANVLTF
13,TRBJ2-3,TRBD1,TRBV19,.,TGTGCCAGTCGGGACAGGCAGACAGATACGCAGTATTTT,CASRDRQTDTQYF
17,TRBJ1-3,TRBD1,TRBV19,.,TGTGCCAGTAGTATTTTGGGACAGGGTCCCTCTGGAAACACCATATATTTT,CASSILGQGPSGNTIYF
18,TRBJ2-5,.,TRBV3-1/TRBV3-2,.,TGTGCCAGCAGCCTATCAAGATTGGCCAGGGTTGATTTAGAGACCCAGTACTTC,CASSLSRLARVDLETQYF
15,TRBJ1-6,TRBD1,TRBV30,.,TGTGCCTGGAGTGCCGGACAGGGGGATTCTTCACCCCTCCACTTT,CAWSAGQGDSSPLHF
14,TRBJ2-7,TRBD2,TRBV4-3,.,TGCGCCAGCAGCCAAGTAGCGGGAGTAGGCGAGCAGTACTTC,CASSQVAGVGEQYF
17,TRBJ1-3,.,TRBV3-1/TRBV3-2,.,TGTGCCAGCAGCCAAGATCTTACAGATTCCTCTGGAAACACCATATATTTT,CASSQDLTDSSGNTIYF
13,TRBJ2-7,TRBD1,TRBV19,.,TGTGCCAGTAGTATAAACAGGGGTTACGAGCAGTACTTC,CASSINRGYEQYF
16,TRBJ2-7,TRBD1,TRBV27,.,TGTGCCAGCAGTTTATTTGGGACAGGAGTATCCTACGAGCAGTACTTC,CASSLFGTGVSYEQYF
14,TRBJ2-1,.,TRBV25-1,.,TGTGCCAGTTCTGCCCCCAGGGGTTACAATGAGCAGTTCTTC,CASSAPRGYNEQFF
15,TRBJ2-3,.,TRBV5-5,.,TGTGCCAGCAGCTTCTCCCTTTTCGGCACAGATACGCAGTATTTT,CASSFSLFGTDTQYF
16,TRBJ2-1,TRBD2,TRBV18,.,TGTGCCAGCTCACCACCAGGGACTAGGGTCTACAATGAGCAGTTCTTC,CASSPPGTRVYNEQFF
15,TRBJ2-2,TRBD2,TRBV6-6,.,TGTGCCAGCAGCCGACTAGCGGGAGAGGGCGGGGAGCTGTTTTTT,CASSRLAGEGGELFF
16,TRBJ2-3,TRBD2,TRBV27,.,TGTGCCAGCCTAAAGGTAGCGGGTGCGGCCACAGATACGCAGTATTTT,CASLKVAGAATDTQYF